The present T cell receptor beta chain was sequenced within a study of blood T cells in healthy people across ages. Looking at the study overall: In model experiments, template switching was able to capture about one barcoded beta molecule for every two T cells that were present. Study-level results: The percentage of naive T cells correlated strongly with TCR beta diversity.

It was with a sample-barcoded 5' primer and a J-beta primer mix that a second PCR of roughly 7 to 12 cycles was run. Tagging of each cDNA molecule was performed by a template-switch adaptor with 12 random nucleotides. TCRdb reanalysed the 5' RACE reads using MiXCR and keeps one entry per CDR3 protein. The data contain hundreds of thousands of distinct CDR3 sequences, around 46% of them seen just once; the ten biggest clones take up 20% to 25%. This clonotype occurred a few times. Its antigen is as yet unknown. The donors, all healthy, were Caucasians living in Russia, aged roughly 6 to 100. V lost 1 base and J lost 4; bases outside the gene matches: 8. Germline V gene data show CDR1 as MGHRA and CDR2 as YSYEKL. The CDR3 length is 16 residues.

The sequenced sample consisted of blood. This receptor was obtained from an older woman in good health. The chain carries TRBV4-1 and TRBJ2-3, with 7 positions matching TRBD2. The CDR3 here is CASSQGAGVRADTQYF. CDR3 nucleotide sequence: TGCGCCAGCAGCCAAGGGGCGGGAGTTCGGGCAGATACGCAGTATTTT.